Listed here are 5 T cell receptor beta chains from one sample, sequenced in a study of T cells of healthy individuals. TCRdb ran MiXCR on the 5' RACE reads and lists one entry per CDR3 protein. The repertoire includes around 53,000 distinct CDR3 sequences, roughly 14% of them detected once, and about 16% sits in the top ten. The receptors were gathered from a human donor in good health.

This clonotype was recorded at least ten times. In nucleotides, the CDR3 is TGCAGTGCGGGTGGGGGCTCCTACAATGAGCAGTTCTTC. Protein sequence: CSAGGGSYNEQFF. V and J are TRBV20-1 and TRBJ2-1; D may match TRBD1 or TRBD2 (5 bases each). Germline lookup yields CDR1 DFQATT and CDR2 SNEGSKA (reference sequence). This CDR3 spans 13 amino acids. Trimming cost V 6 bases and J 0 bases, with 9 bases left between them.

The J gene is TRBJ2-7, the V gene TRBV18; D remains unclear. CDR1 is KGHSH and CDR2 is LQKENI in the germline V gene. V lost 3 bases, J lost 3 bases, and 9 bases lay in between. CDR3 length: 13 amino acids. The CDR3, as DNA: TGTGCCAGCTCACCGGGTTATAACTACGAGCAGTACTTC. Translation: CASSPGYNYEQYF.

This clonotype was seen a few times. The J gene is TRBJ1-6, the V gene TRBV10-3; D unresolved. This CDR3 comprises 15 residues. The V and J ends lost 6 bases and 7 bases respectively, with 16 bases between them. Germline V lookup: CDR1 ENHRY, CDR2 SYGVKD. The CDR3 sequence: CAISPGSVGNSPLHF. The CDR3 nucleotides are TGTGCCATCAGCCCTGGGTCCGTGGGCAATTCACCCCTCCACTTT.

There are a few counts of this clonotype. The V call is TRBV20-1, the J call TRBJ2-1, with D maybe TRBD2 (5 bases). The V end lost 7 bases, the J end lost 6 bases, and 19 bases lay between the germline ends. CDR3 length: 14 residues. CDR1 is DFQATT, CDR2 SNEGSKA, per germline (reference sequence). The CDR3 DNA reads as TGCAGTGTCGATGGGGAGACGGGTGCCAATGAGCAGTTCTTC. Protein product: CSVDGETGANEQFF.

This clonotype has ten or more counts. CDR3 in DNA: TGTGCCTGGAGTGTACGGACATCCGGCATAGATGGCTACACCTTC. Translation: CAWSVRTSGIDGYTF. This rearrangement joins TRBV30 to TRBJ1-2; weak D call: TRBD1 (5 bases). The CDR3 has 15 residues. Looked up from germline, CDR1 is GTSNPN and CDR2 is SVGIG (reference sequence). V was clipped by 0 bases and J by 6 bases, with 17 bases between them.